This TCR beta chain was documented in a study of blood T cell repertoires in COVID-19. Original handling: Reference gene primer amplification gave estimated nucleated cell counts. Sequencing was performed with immunoSEQ multiplex PCR; in TCRdb, only in-frame clones are kept and a portion is missing. From that table come the V and J calls and clone size; the DNA was used to work out D and trimming. This table has approximately 270,000 clones, about 86% appearing once. This clone has more than one count but fewer than ten. The junction had 3 bases not matched to a gene; V was cut back by 5 bases and J by 7 bases. The CDR3 consists of 14 residues. Germline assignment: CDR1 KGHSH and CDR2 LQKENI.

This chain joins TRBV18 and TRBJ2-1; 12 bases map to TRBD2. The sequencing sample was made of peripheral blood. The TCR sequence derives from an elderly man with acute or convalescent COVID-19. CDR3 loop: CASSGLAGRNEQFF. CDR3 DNA: TGTGCCAGCTCAGGACTAGCGGGGAGGAATGAGCAGTTCTTC.